This entry is about one TCR beta chain. This record belongs to a study of T cells in Graves' hyperthyroidism and ophthalmopathy. The length of the CDR3 is 16 residues. The V end lost 1 base, the J end lost 1 base, and 16 bases lay between the germline ends. Germline CDR1 DFQATT, CDR2 SNEGSKA (reference sequence). RNA transcripts yielded amplified TCR beta CDR3 regions. First-round RT-PCR with HTBI primers amplified the TCR CDR3 region. TCRdb re-called the multiplex PCR reads through MiXCR, storing one row per CDR3 protein. The sample carries more than 450,000 distinct CDR3 sequences, nearly 20% recorded once. PBMCs were collected from a roughly 10 ml volume of fresh peripheral blood.

The chain combines TRBV20-1 with TRBJ2-5, with D perhaps matching TRBD2 (6 bases). The clonotype was recovered from a man in his forties or fifties with Graves' ophthalmopathy. Sample: blood. CDR3 coding DNA: TGCAGTGCTAGAGGAAGTCTAGCGAGGGGCCAAGAGACCCAGTACTTC. It yields the protein CSARGSLARGQETQYF.